This TCR beta chain was documented in a study of radiation and T cells in renal cell carcinoma. As for the study in general: Nephrectomy followed 15 Gy stereotactic body radiation by 4 weeks.

Time point here: blood 2 weeks post-SBRT. The sample's treatment: 15 Gy SBRT to primary tumor, nephrectomy 4 weeks later. Blood was sampled at baseline, 2 weeks and 4 weeks after SBRT. Libraries were prepared by immunoSEQ multiplex PCR; TCRdb keeps only in-frame clonotypes and omits some of them. The sample contains some 130,000 clones, around 89% of which appear only once. Study results and caveats: Top tumor clonotypes rose in blood 2 weeks post-radiation, then contracted.

Comment on this clone: What it binds is not known.

V gave up 3 bases and J gave up 9 bases; unmatched junction bases: 8. The CDR3 sequence is 14 residues long. Germline V CDR1 and CDR2: SGDLS, YYNGEE. The V and J genes are TRBV9 and TRBJ2-1; 8 bases are shared with TRBD2. Sequencing was performed on blood, taken from a patient whose treatment included radiotherapy and nephrectomy. This TCR was recovered from a woman between 70 and 85 years old with renal cell carcinoma. The DNA of the CDR3 is TGTGCCAGCAGCGCTCCGGGACTAGAGACTGAGCAGTTCTTC. This encodes CASSAPGLETEQFF.